These 24 T cell receptor beta chains originate from one sample sequenced in a study of blood T cell repertoires in COVID-19. Libraries were prepared by immunoSEQ multiplex PCR; TCRdb keeps only in-frame clonotypes and omits some of them. The sample lists 110,000 or so clones; about 88% were seen once. Sequenced input: peripheral blood. All receptors come from a woman in her seventies who had recovered from COVID-19.

The chain is built from TRBV28 and TRBJ1-2; 8 bases match TRBD1. CDR3 size: 14 residues. The germline V gene encodes CDR1 MDHEN and CDR2 SYDVKM. After removal of 6 bases from V and 2 bases from J, the junction contained 5 bases not matched to a gene. The DNA for the CDR3 is TGTGCCAGCAGCCGGACAGGGCGCAACTATGGCTACACCTTC. It encodes CASSRTGRNYGYTF.

CDR3 amino acids: CASSPRQYQRDTQYF. CDR3 in DNA: TGTGCCAGCAGTCCCCGACAGTACCAGAGAGATACGCAGTATTTT. This chain links TRBV27 with TRBJ2-3; D possibly corresponds to TRBD1 (5 bases). V was clipped by 5 bases and J by 5 bases, with 17 bases between them. From germline, CDR1 is MNHEY and CDR2 SMNVEV (reference sequence). The CDR3 has 15 amino acids.

The chain is built from TRBV29-1 and TRBJ2-4, with 7 nucleotides matching TRBD2. V gave up 4 bases and J gave up 6 bases; unmatched junction bases: 9. CDR1 and CDR2 (germline): SQVTM, ANQGSEA. The CDR3 is 14 residues long. This chain's CDR3 is CSVVSRRGTNIQYF. The CDR3 DNA reads as TGCAGCGTTGTGTCTCGGCGGGGGACAAACATTCAGTACTTC. Combining the CDR3 with reference TRBV29-1 and TRBJ2-4 gives the whole variable domain SAVISQKPSRDICQRGTSLTIQCQVDSQVTMMFWYRQQPGQSLTLIATANQGSEATYESGFVIDKFPISRPNLTFSTLTVSNMSPEDSSIYLCSVVSRRGTNIQYFGAGTRLSVL.

This clone was seen only a few times. V gene TRBV7-2 combines with J gene TRBJ2-1; 9 bases line up with TRBD2. The CDR3 consists of 15 residues. Germline lookup yields CDR1 SGHTA and CDR2 FQGNSA. Losses at the gene ends were 6 bases for V and 5 bases for J; bases not matched to a gene: 8. DNA for the CDR3: TGTGCCAGCAGGTTTCGGGCTAGCGGGGACAATGAGCAGTTCTTC. This gives the protein CASRFRASGDNEQFF.

The chain links TRBV6-5 to TRBJ2-7; 7 bases line up with TRBD1. This CDR3 contains 13 residues. Per the germline V gene, CDR1 is MNHEY and CDR2 is SVGAGI. V shed 6 bases, J shed 4 bases, and the junction held 6 bases outside the gene matches. The CDR3 bases are TGTGCCAGCAGGCGCGACAGGGATTACGAGCAGTACTTC. Translation: CASRRDRDYEQYF.

The chain joins TRBV29-1 to TRBJ1-4; 8 nucleotides align to TRBD1. The CDR3 is made up of 13 amino acids. V trimming: 4 bases; J trimming: 8 bases; junction bases outside the gene matches: 6. Germline CDR1 is SQVTM and CDR2 is ANQGSEA. CDR3 amino acids: CSVVQDRDEKLFF. DNA for the CDR3: TGCAGCGTTGTCCAGGACAGGGACGAAAAACTGTTTTTT.

The V call is TRBV6-5, the J call TRBJ1-2, with TRBD1 matching over 7 bases. The J segment lost 5 bases and the V segment lost 6 bases, leaving 6 bases of the junction unmatched. This CDR3 contains 13 residues. Germline values: CDR1 MNHEY, CDR2 SVGAGI. The chain's CDR3 is CASSPGQTYGYTF. CDR3 coding DNA: TGTGCCAGCAGCCCGGGACAGACGTATGGCTACACCTTC.

The V and J genes are TRBV27 and TRBJ1-5; no reliable D call. The CDR3 extends over 13 amino acids. Germline CDR1 and CDR2: MNHEY and SMNVEV (reference sequence). V was shortened by 6 bases and J by 3 bases, with 9 bases between the two germline ends. The DNA for the CDR3 is TGTGCCAGCAGGAATACTCTCAATCAGCCCCAGCATTTT. It codes for CASRNTLNQPQHF.

This chain connects TRBV9 to TRBJ2-7; D ambiguous. Germline-derived CDR1 and CDR2 are SGDLS and YYNGEE. This CDR3 region has 13 residues. Between the trimmed V and J ends, which lost 0 bases and 1 base, there was a span of 5 bases. CDR3 loop: CASSVAPSYEQYF. In nucleotides, the CDR3 is TGTGCCAGCAGCGTAGCTCCGTCCTACGAGCAGTACTTC.

The chain combines TRBV30 with TRBJ2-5, with D perhaps matching TRBD2 (5 bases). The V end was cut by 8 bases, the J end by 0 bases, with 10 bases between. The CDR3 has 12 amino acids. Germline V lookup: CDR1 GTSNPN, CDR2 SVGIG (reference sequence). CDR3 protein: CARSDYQETQYF. The CDR3 region has the DNA TGTGCCCGGTCGGACTACCAAGAGACCCAGTACTTC.

This clone has only one observation. This chain connects TRBV7-6 to TRBJ2-3; 7 bases line up with TRBD1. Germline loops: CDR1 SGHVS, CDR2 FNYEAQ. Germline trimming cut 7 bases from V and 2 bases from J; bases unmatched to any gene: 9. CDR3 size: 15 residues. This CDR3 is CASTVRGSATDTQYF. CDR3 nucleotide sequence: TGTGCCAGCACAGTCAGGGGGTCGGCCACAGATACGCAGTATTTT.

The CDR3 DNA is TGTGCCAGCAGCCGAGGTACCGGGGAGCTGTTTTTT. Protein: CASSRGTGELFF. The chain joins TRBV7-2 to TRBJ2-2; D gene unclear. Trimming cost V 5 bases and J 5 bases, with 6 bases left between them. The CDR3 spans 12 residues. Germline V gene sequence: CDR1 SGHTA, CDR2 FQGNSA.

The gene calls are TRBV28 and TRBJ1-1; tentatively, D is TRBD1 (6 bases). Germline V gene sequence: CDR1 MDHEN, CDR2 SYDVKM. CDR3 size: 17 residues. V was clipped by 2 bases and J by 4 bases, with 20 bases between them. Written as DNA, the CDR3 is TGTGCCAGCAGTTTAAGGGCCCGCGGGGGCCGCGGCACTGAAGCTTTCTTT. Its protein is CASSLRARGGRGTEAFF.

The V gene is TRBV5-1, the J gene TRBJ2-7; no clear D. The V end was cut by 1 base, the J end by 3 bases, with 8 bases between. The length of the CDR3 is 13 residues. Germline assignment: CDR1 SGHRS and CDR2 YFSETQ. This CDR3 reads CASSLTAFYEQYF. CDR3 in DNA: TGCGCCAGCAGCTTGACAGCCTTCTACGAGCAGTACTTC.

This clone was observed a single time. The chain carries TRBV6-4 and TRBJ1-6; D is ambiguous. This CDR3 has 18 amino acids. CDR1 is MRHNA, CDR2 SNTAGT, per germline. V lost 5 bases and J lost 0, with 17 bases in between. The CDR3 nucleotides read TGTGCCAGCAGTCTAGCCGGAACGGAGAGCTCCTATAATTCACCCCTCCACTTT. Translating gives CASSLAGTESSYNSPLHF.

The gene calls are TRBV7-2 and TRBJ1-2; tentative D call: TRBD1 (5 bases). V was cut by 7 bases and J by 6 bases, with 18 bases left in between. The V gene's germline CDR1 is SGHTA and CDR2 FQGNSA. This CDR3 contains 14 residues. The DNA for the CDR3 is TGTGCCAGCACCGACCATGTGACAGCTAATGGCTACACCTTC. Protein product: CASTDHVTANGYTF.

This chain uses TRBV28 with TRBJ1-4, with D maybe TRBD1 (5 bases). V dropped 1 base and J dropped 1 base, with 19 bases sitting between them. The CDR3 covers 19 residues. Germline values: CDR1 MDHEN, CDR2 SYDVKM. CDR3 sequence: CASSLSRSQGLITNEKLFF. CDR3 DNA sequence: TGTGCCAGCAGTTTATCCCGCTCCCAGGGCTTGATAACTAATGAAAAACTGTTTTTT.

This clone was seen just once. The CDR3 reads CTIGGVVYNEQFF. The CDR3 DNA is TGCACTATCGGGGGGGTCGTCTACAATGAGCAGTTCTTC. The rearrangement uses TRBV29-1 and TRBJ2-1; 8 bases align to TRBD2. Germline CDR1 SQVTM, CDR2 ANQGSEA. The CDR3 contains 13 residues.

The CDR3 coding sequence is TGCGCCAGCAGCCATCCCGGGACTAGCGGGAGGTGGGGCGGGGAGCTGTTTTTT. The encoded protein is CASSHPGTSGRWGGELFF. The rearrangement uses TRBV4-1 and TRBJ2-2, with 15 bases that match TRBD2. Germline assignment: CDR1 MGHRA and CDR2 YSYEKL. This CDR3 is 18 amino acids long. J lost 7 bases, V lost 3 bases, and 9 bases had no gene match.

V and J are TRBV7-9 and TRBJ1-2, with 8 bases aligning to TRBD1. The CDR3 runs to 13 residues. Germline V gives CDR1 SEHNR, CDR2 FQNEAQ (reference sequence). V was pared by 5 bases and J by 13 bases, with 12 bases of the junction left unmatched. The DNA for the CDR3 is TGTGCCAGCAGCCAACAGGGGGGAGGCCAATCCACCTTC. Its protein product is CASSQQGGGQSTF.

V usage is TRBV19 and J usage is TRBJ2-1, with a weak D call TRBD2 (6 bases). With 6 bases removed from V and 5 bases from J, the gap between germline ends came to 17 bases. Germline V gene sequence: CDR1 LNHDA, CDR2 SQIVND (reference sequence). The CDR3 is made up of 15 amino acids. CDR3 residues: CASRQSSGRNNEQFF. As DNA, the CDR3 is TGTGCCAGTAGGCAGAGTAGCGGACGTAACAATGAGCAGTTCTTC.

V is TRBV27 and J is TRBJ2-5, with a possible D match to TRBD1 (6 bases). Per the germline V gene, CDR1 is MNHEY and CDR2 is SMNVEV (reference sequence). This CDR3 comprises 12 residues. Trimming stripped 5 bases from V and 3 bases from J, with 7 bases between. The CDR3, as DNA: TGTGCCAGCAGTGGACAGAAAGAGACCCAGTACTTC. It yields the protein CASSGQKETQYF.

The chain uses TRBV28 and TRBJ2-1; D is possibly TRBD2 (5 bases). Trimming left V 9 bases short and J 5 bases short, with 20 bases between. Per germline, CDR1 MDHEN and CDR2 SYDVKM. The CDR3 covers 15 residues. The CDR3 nucleotides are TGTGCCAGTCGGGTCGGCGGGCCCCTAAACAATGAGCAGTTCTTC. Protein product: CASRVGGPLNNEQFF.

The J gene is TRBJ1-6, the V gene TRBV3-1 (or the pseudogene TRBV3-2); no firm D call. The CDR3 has 14 amino acids. The ends were cut back, 1 base at V and 8 bases at J, with 9 bases in the middle. In germline, CDR1 is LGHDT, CDR2 YNNKEL (reference sequence). In DNA, the CDR3 is TGTGCCAGCAGCCAAGGACCCGCGGATTCACCCCTCCACTTT. Amino acids: CASSQGPADSPLHF.